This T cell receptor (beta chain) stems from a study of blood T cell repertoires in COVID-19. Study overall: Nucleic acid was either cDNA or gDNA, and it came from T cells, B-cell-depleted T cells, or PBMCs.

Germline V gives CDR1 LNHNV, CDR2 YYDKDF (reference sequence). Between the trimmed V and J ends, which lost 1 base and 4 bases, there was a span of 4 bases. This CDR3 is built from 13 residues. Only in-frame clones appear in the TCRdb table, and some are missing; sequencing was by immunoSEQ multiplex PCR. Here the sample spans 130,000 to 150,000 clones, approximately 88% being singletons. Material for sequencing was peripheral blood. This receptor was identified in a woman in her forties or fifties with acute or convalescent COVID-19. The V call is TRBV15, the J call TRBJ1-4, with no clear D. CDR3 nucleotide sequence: TGTGCCACCAGCAGAGCGGGTAATGAAAAACTGTTTTTT. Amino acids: CATSRAGNEKLFF.